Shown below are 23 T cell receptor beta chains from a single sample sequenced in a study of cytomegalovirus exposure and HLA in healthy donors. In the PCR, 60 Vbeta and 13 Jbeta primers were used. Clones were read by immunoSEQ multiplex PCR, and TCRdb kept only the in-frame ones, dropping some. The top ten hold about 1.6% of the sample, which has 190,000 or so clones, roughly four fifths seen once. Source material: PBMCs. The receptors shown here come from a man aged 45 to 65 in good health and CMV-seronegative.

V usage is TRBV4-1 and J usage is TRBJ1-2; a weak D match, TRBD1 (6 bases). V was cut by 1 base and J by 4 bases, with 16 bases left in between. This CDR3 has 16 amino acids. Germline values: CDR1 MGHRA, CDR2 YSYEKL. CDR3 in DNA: TGCGCCAGCAGCCAAGTCGCCAGGGGAGTCGGCTATGGCTACACCTTC. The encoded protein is CASSQVARGVGYGYTF.

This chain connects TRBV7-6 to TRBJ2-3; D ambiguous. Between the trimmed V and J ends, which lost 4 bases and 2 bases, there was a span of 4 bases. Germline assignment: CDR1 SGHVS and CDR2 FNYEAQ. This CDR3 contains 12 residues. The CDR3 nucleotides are TGTGCCAGCAGCTCATCCACAGATACGCAGTATTTT. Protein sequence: CASSSSTDTQYF. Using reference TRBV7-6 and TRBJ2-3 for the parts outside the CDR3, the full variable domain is GAGVSQSPRYKVTKRGQDVALRCDPISGHVSLYWYRQALGQGPEFLTYFNYEAQQDKSGLPNDRFSAERPEGSISTLTIQRTEQRDSAMYRCASSSSTDTQYFGPGTRLTVL.

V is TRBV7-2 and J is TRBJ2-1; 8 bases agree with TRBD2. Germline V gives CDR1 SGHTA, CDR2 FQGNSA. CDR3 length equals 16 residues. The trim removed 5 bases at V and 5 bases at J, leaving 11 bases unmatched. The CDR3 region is CASSGQAGVGDNEQFF. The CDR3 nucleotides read TGTGCCAGCAGCGGTCAAGCGGGAGTAGGCGACAATGAGCAGTTCTTC. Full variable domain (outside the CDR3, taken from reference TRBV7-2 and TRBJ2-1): GAGVSQSPSNKVTEKGKDVELRCDPISGHTALYWYRQSLGQGLEFLIYFQGNSAPDKSGLPSDRFSAERTGGSVSTLTIQRTQQEDSAVYLCASSGQAGVGDNEQFFGPGTRLTVL.

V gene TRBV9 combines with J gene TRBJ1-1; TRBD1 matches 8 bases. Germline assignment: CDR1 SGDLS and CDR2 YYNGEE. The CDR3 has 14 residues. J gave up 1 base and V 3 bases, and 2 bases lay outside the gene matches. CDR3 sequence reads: CASSDRGTNTEAFF. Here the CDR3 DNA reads TGTGCCAGCAGCGACAGGGGGACGAACACTGAAGCTTTCTTT.

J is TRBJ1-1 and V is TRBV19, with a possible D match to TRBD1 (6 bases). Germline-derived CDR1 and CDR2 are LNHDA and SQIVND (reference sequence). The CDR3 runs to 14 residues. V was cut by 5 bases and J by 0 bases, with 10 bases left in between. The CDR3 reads CASSSGHLNTEAFF. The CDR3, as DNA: TGTGCCAGTAGTTCGGGACATTTGAACACTGAAGCTTTCTTT.

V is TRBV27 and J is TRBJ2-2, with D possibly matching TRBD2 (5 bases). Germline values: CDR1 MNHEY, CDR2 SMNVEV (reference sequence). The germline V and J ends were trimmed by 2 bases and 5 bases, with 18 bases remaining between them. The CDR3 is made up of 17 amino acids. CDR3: CASSLSSYSGETGELFF. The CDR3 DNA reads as TGTGCCAGCAGTTTAAGTAGCTACAGCGGAGAGACCGGGGAGCTGTTTTTT.

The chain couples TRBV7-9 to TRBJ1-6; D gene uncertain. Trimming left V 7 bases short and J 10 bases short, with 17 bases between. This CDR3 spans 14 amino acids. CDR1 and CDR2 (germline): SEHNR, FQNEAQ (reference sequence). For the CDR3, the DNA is TGTGCCAGCACGCGGGAAGGTCGGCGATCACCCCTCCACTTT. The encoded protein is CASTREGRRSPLHF.

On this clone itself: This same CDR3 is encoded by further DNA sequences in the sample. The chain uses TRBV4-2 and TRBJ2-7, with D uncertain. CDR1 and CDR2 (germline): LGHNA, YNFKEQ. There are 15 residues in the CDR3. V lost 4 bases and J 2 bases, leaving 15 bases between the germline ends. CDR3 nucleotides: TGTGCCAGCAGCCCCGCCTTGGCATTGACCTACGAGCAGTACTTC. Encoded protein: CASSPALALTYEQYF.

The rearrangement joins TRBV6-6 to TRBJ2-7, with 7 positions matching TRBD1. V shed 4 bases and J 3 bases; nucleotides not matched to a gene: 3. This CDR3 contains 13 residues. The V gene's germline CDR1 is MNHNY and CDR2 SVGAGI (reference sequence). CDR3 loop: CASSWQGDYEQYF. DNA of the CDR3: TGTGCCAGCAGTTGGCAGGGGGACTACGAGCAGTACTTC.

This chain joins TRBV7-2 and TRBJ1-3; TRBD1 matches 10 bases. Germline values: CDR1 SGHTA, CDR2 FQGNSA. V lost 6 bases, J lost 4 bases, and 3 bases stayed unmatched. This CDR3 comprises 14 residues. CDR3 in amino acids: CASRRDRGGNTIYF. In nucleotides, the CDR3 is TGTGCCAGCAGACGGGACAGGGGAGGAAACACCATATATTTT.

In DNA form, the CDR3 reads TGTGCCAGCAGTAGACTAGCGGGGGGGGGTGAGCAGTTCTTC. Its translation is CASSRLAGGGEQFF. This chain links TRBV6-5 with TRBJ2-1; TRBD2 aligns across 14 bases. The CDR3 contains 14 residues. Germline CDR1 reads MNHEY; CDR2 reads SVGAGI. V lost 5 bases to trimming and J lost 9 bases; unmatched junction nucleotides: 3.

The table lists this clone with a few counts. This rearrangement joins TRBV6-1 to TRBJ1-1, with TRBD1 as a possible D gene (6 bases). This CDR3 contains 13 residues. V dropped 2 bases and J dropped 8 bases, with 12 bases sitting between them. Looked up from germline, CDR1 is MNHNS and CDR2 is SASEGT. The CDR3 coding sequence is TGTGCCAGCAGTGAAAGTAGGGGGTTCGAAGCTTTCTTT. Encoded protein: CASSESRGFEAFF.

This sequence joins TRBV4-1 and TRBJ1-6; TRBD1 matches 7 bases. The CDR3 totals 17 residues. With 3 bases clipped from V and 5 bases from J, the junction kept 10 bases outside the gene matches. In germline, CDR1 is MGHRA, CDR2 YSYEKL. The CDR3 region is CASSQDLPGQHNSPLHF. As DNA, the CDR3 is TGCGCCAGCAGCCAGGACCTGCCGGGACAGCATAATTCACCCCTCCACTTT.

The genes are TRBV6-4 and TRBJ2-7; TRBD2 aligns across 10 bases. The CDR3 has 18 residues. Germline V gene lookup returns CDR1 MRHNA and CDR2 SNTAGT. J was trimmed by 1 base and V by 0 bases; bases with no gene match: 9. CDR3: CASSDSGSGGSASYEQYF. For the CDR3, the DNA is TGTGCCAGCAGTGACTCGGGTAGCGGGGGGTCTGCTTCCTACGAGCAGTACTTC.

CDR3: CSVEDQGFGAFF. CDR3 nucleotides: TGCAGCGTTGAAGATCAGGGTTTTGGGGCTTTCTTT. The chain joins TRBV29-1 to TRBJ1-1; TRBD1 might be the D (5 bases). V lost 0 bases to trimming and J lost 11 bases, with 13 bases between them. CDR3 length: 12 amino acids. Germline CDR1 SQVTM, CDR2 ANQGSEA.

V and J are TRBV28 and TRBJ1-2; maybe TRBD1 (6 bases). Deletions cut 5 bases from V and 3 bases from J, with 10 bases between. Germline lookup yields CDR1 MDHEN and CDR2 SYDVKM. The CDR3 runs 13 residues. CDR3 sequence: CASSRDTDYGYTF. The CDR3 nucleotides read TGTGCCAGCAGTCGGGACACGGACTATGGCTACACCTTC.

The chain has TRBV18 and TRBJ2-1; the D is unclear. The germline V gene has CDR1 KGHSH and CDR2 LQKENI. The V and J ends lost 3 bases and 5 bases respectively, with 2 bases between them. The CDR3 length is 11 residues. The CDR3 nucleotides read TGTGCCAGCTCACCTAACAATGAGCAGTTCTTC. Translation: CASSPNNEQFF.

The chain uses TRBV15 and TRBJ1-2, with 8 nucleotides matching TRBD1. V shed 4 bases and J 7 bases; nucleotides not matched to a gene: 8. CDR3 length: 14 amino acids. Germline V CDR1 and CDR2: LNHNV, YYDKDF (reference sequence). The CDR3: CATSNPPGGRGYTF. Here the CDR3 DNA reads TGTGCCACCAGCAACCCCCCAGGGGGCCGTGGCTACACCTTC.

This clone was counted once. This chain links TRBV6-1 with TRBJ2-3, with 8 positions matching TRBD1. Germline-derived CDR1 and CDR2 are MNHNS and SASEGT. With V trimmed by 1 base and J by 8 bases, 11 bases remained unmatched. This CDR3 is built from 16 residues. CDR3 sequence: CASSEGDRFPRGTQYF. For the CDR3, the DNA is TGTGCCAGCAGTGAAGGGGACAGGTTCCCCAGGGGTACGCAGTATTTT.

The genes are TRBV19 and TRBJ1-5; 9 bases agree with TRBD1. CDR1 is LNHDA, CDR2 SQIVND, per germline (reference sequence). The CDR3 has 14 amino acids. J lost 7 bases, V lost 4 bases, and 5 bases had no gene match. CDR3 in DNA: TGTGCCAGTAGTACTACAGGGGGCAGGCAGCCCCAGCATTTT. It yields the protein CASSTTGGRQPQHF.

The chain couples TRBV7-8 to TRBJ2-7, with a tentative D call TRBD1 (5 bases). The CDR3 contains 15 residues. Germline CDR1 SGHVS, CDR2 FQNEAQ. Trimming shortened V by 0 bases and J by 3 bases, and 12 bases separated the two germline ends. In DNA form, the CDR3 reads TGTGCCAGCAGCTTAGCTGTCCAGGGTGTCTACGAGCAGTACTTC. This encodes CASSLAVQGVYEQYF.

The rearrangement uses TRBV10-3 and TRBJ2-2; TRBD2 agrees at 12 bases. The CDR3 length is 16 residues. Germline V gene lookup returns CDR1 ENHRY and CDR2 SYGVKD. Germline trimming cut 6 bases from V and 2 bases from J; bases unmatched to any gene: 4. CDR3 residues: CAISALAGGNTGELFF. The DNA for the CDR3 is TGTGCCATCAGCGCACTAGCGGGGGGTAACACCGGGGAGCTGTTTTTT.

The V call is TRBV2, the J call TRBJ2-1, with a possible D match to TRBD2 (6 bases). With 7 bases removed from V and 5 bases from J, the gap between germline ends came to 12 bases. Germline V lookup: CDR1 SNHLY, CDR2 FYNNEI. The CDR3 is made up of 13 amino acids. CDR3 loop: CASTRERHNEQFF. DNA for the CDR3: TGTGCCAGCACTCGGGAGAGACACAATGAGCAGTTCTTC.